Below are 14 T cell receptor beta chains sequenced from a single sample in a study of regulatory T cells in long-lasting Graves disease. Regarding time point: newly diagnosed GD, antithyroid drugs for less than 3 months. After RNA was extracted from PBMCs, the TCR library was made from it. Construction of the TCR beta libraries employed iRepertoire HTBI primers in conjunction with Arm-PCR of CDR3 regions. One entry per CDR3 protein, called by TCRdb with MiXCR from the multiplex PCR reads. The table records 440,000 or so distinct CDR3 sequences, approximately 16% of them present only once. This sample also appeared in a second study, on T cells in Graves' hyperthyroidism and ophthalmopathy.

The sample consisted of peripheral blood mononuclear cells (PBMCs), taken at new diagnosis, from a patient treated with antithyroid drugs. The receptors were gathered from a woman in her twenties or thirties with Graves disease.

This clonotype showed up many times. This chain links TRBV7-2 with TRBJ2-5; D possibly corresponds to TRBD1 (5 bases). The germline CDR1 and CDR2 sequences are SGHTA and FQGNSA. V shed 2 bases and J shed 5 bases, with 18 bases lying between them. CDR3 length: 16 residues. The CDR3 DNA follows: TGTGCCAGCAGCTTATCACAGGTCATGGGCATTGAGACCCAGTACTTC. Translated, it gives CASSLSQVMGIETQYF.

This clonotype turned up a few times. This chain connects TRBV4-1 to TRBJ2-2, with D maybe TRBD2 (5 bases). CDR1 is MGHRA and CDR2 is YSYEKL in the germline V gene. Deletions cut 0 bases from V and 8 bases from J, with 16 bases between. The CDR3 contains 16 residues. CDR3: CASSQDISGRWGELFF. In DNA form, the CDR3 reads TGCGCCAGCAGCCAAGATATAAGCGGTCGGTGGGGGGAGCTGTTTTTT.

This clonotype was seen ten or more times. The V and J genes are TRBV25-1 and TRBJ2-6; 9 positions agree with TRBD1. Looked up from germline, CDR1 is MGHDK and CDR2 is SYGVNS. This CDR3 contains 17 residues. The junction had 4 bases not matched to a gene; V was cut back by 2 bases and J by 2 bases. As DNA, the CDR3 is TGTGCCAGCAGTGAAGTTGGGACAGGGACTGGGGCCAACGTCCTGACTTTC. This sequence encodes CASSEVGTGTGANVLTF.

In its sample, this clonotype was seen many times. V usage is TRBV29-1 and J usage is TRBJ1-1, with 11 bases lining up with TRBD1. The CDR3 consists of 14 residues. V trimming: 4 bases; J trimming: 4 bases; junction bases outside the gene matches: 5. Germline lookup yields CDR1 SQVTM and CDR2 ANQGSEA. The CDR3 region has the DNA TGCAGCGTTGCCTTAGGGACAGGGGGCACTGAAGCTTTCTTT. Protein product: CSVALGTGGTEAFF.

This sequence joins TRBV13 and TRBJ2-7; D is perhaps TRBD2 (5 bases). The CDR3 is 15 amino acids. Trimming cost V 5 bases and J 7 bases, with 21 bases left between them. The germline V gene encodes CDR1 PRHDT and CDR2 FYEKMQ (reference sequence). The DNA of the CDR3 is TGTGCCAGCAGCCTGACGGCGGGTGATGCCCGAGAGCAGTACTTC. It specifies CASSLTAGDAREQYF.

This chain joins TRBV2 and TRBJ2-4; TRBD1 is a possible D gene (6 bases). Germline V gives CDR1 SNHLY, CDR2 FYNNEI. The CDR3 covers 13 residues. Trimming left V 4 bases short and J 6 bases short, with 10 bases between. The CDR3 DNA reads TGTGCCAGCAGTGTTCGGGACACAAACATTCAGTACTTC. It specifies CASSVRDTNIQYF.

The gene calls are TRBV7-3 and TRBJ2-5; D call uncertain. Germline values: CDR1 SGHTA, CDR2 FQGTGA. Trimming stripped 5 bases from V and 4 bases from J, with 11 bases between. The CDR3 runs to 13 residues. The CDR3 sequence: CASSRMPRETQYF. The CDR3 nucleotides are TGTGCCAGCAGCCGTATGCCGAGAGAGACCCAGTACTTC.

V and J are TRBV4-2 and TRBJ2-2, with TRBD1 identical over 8 bases. V trimming: 6 bases; J trimming: 6 bases; junction bases outside the gene matches: 6. CDR3 size: 14 residues. CDR1 is LGHNA, CDR2 YNFKEQ, per germline. Written as DNA, the CDR3 is TGTGCCAGCAGGGAGAGACAGGGGCCCGGGGAGCTGTTTTTT. Translating it yields CASRERQGPGELFF.

This clonotype has only a few counts. The genes are TRBV14 and TRBJ2-1; D gene ambiguous. The V end was cut by 5 bases, the J end by 5 bases, with 10 bases between. The germline V gene encodes CDR1 SGHDN and CDR2 FVKESK. The CDR3 consists of 13 residues. CDR3 bases: TGTGCCAGCAGCATTATCAACAACAATGAGCAGTTCTTC. The encoded protein is CASSIINNNEQFF.

This clonotype was picked up many times. The gene calls are TRBV5-1 and TRBJ1-2, with D uncertain. V was clipped by 2 bases and J by 2 bases, with 13 bases between them. Germline V gives CDR1 SGHRS, CDR2 YFSETQ. This CDR3 has 15 amino acids. The CDR3: CASSFWAEKNYGYTF. CDR3 bases: TGCGCCAGCAGCTTTTGGGCAGAAAAGAACTATGGCTACACCTTC.

This clonotype was seen ten or more times. The V and J genes are TRBV2 and TRBJ1-5, with D hard to call. This CDR3 is built from 15 residues. From germline, CDR1 is SNHLY and CDR2 FYNNEI. With 2 bases removed from V and 0 bases from J, the gap between germline ends came to 8 bases. This CDR3 reads CASSERSYSNQPQHF. The DNA of the CDR3 is TGTGCCAGCAGTGAAAGGTCCTATAGCAATCAGCCCCAGCATTTT.

This clonotype appeared many times. The V call is TRBV28, the J call TRBJ1-1, with TRBD1 matching over 11 bases. From germline, CDR1 is MDHEN and CDR2 SYDVKM. CDR3 length: 15 residues. Trimming at V came to 6 bases and at J to 4 bases, leaving 7 bases not matched to a gene. The DNA for the CDR3 is TGTGCCAGCAGGCCCGGGACAGGGGGTGGCACTGAAGCTTTCTTT. Translation gives CASRPGTGGGTEAFF.

Ten or more counts support this clonotype. The chain has TRBV11-2 and TRBJ2-5; D is possibly TRBD1 or TRBD2 (5 bases each). The CDR3 has 15 residues. Germline loops: CDR1 SGHAT, CDR2 FQNNGV. Trimming left V 3 bases short and J 5 bases short, with 16 bases between. CDR3 sequence (DNA): TGTGCCAGCAGCTTCGTCCTGACAGAGGGGGAGACCCAGTACTTC. Encoded protein: CASSFVLTEGETQYF.

The DNA of the CDR3 is TGTGCCAGCAGCGAGGGCTCTAACACTGAAGCTTTCTTT. Translating gives CASSEGSNTEAFF. This chain uses TRBV9 with TRBJ1-1; D is undetermined. Germline V gives CDR1 SGDLS, CDR2 YYNGEE. Trimming shortened V by 3 bases and J by 2 bases, and 8 bases separated the two germline ends. The CDR3 totals 13 residues. Full variable domain (missing parts from reference TRBV9 and TRBJ1-1): DSGVTQTPKHLITATGQRVTLRCSPRSGDLSVYWYQQSLDQGLQFLIQYYNGEERAKGNILERFSAQQFPDLHSELNLSSLELGDSALYFCASSEGSNTEAFFGQGTRLTVV.